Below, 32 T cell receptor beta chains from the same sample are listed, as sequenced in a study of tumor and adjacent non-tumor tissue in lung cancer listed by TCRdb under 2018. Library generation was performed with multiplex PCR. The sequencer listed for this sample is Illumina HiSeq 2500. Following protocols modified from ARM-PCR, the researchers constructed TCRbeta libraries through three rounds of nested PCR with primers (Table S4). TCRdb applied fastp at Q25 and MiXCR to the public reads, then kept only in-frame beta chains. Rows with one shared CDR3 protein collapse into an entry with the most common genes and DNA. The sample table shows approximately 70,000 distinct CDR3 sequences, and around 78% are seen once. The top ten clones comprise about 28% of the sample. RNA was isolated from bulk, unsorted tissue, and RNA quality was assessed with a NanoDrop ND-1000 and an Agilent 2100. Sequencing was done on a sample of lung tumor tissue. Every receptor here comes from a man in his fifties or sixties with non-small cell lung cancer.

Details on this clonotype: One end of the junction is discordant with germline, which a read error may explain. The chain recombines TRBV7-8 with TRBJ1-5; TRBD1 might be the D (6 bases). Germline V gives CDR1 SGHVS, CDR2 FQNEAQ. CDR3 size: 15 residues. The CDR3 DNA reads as TGTGTCAGCAGCCTGGTCGGGGGCAGCGATCAAGCCCAGCATTTT. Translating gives CVSSLVGGSDQAQHF.

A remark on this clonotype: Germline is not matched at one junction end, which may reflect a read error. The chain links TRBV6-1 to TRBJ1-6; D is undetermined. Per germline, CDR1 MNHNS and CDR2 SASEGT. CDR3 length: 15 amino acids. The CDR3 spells CASCEARVRDPPLHF. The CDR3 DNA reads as TGTGCCAGCTGTGAAGCGAGGGTTAGGGATCCACCCCTCCACTTT.

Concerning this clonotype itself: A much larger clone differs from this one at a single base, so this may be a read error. The DNA of the CDR3 is TGTGCCAGCAGCTACGCCGGAGGAAGCACAGATACGCAGTATTTT. Its protein is CASSYAGGSTDTQYF. The V call is TRBV5-6, the J call TRBJ2-3; perhaps TRBD2 as D (5 bases). The V and J ends lost 3 bases and 0 bases respectively, with 11 bases between them. Germline CDR1 reads SGHDT; CDR2 reads YYEEEE. There are 15 residues in the CDR3.

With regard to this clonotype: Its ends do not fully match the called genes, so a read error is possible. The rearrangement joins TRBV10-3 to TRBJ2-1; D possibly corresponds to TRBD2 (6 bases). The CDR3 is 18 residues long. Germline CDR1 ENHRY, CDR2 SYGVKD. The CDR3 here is CAISGGSGSDPGYNEQSF. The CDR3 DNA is TGTGCCATCAGTGGTGGTAGCGGATCAGATCCAGGCTACAATGAGCAGTCCTTC.

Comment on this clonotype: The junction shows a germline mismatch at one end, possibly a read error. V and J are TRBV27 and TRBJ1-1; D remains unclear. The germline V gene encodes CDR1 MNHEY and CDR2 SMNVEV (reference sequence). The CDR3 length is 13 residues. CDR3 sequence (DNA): TGTGCCAGCACTTTATTCCAGAGCACTGGAGCTTTCTTT. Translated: CASTLFQSTGAFF.

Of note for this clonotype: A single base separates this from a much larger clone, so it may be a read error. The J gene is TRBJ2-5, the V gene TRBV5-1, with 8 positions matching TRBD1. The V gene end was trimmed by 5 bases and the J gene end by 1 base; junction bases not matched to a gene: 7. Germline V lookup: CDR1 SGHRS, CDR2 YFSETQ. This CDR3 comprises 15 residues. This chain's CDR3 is CASRSRDRTQETQYF. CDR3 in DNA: TGCGCCAGCAGATCTAGGGACAGGACCCAAGAGACCCAGTACTTC.

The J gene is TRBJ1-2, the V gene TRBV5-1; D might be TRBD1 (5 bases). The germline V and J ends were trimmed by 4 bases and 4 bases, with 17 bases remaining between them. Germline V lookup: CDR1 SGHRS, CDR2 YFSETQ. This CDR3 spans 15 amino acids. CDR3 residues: CASSETGYSGYGYTF. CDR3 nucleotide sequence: TGCGCCAGCAGCGAAACAGGATATAGTGGCTATGGCTACACCTTC.

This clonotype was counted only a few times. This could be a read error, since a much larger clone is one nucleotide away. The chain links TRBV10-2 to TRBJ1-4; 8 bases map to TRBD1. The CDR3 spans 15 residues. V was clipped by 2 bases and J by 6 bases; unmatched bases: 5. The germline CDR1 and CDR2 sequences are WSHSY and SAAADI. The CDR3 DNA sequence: TGCGCCAGCAGTGAGGAAAGCAGGGGGCATGAAAAACTGTTTTTT. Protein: CASSEESRGHEKLFF.

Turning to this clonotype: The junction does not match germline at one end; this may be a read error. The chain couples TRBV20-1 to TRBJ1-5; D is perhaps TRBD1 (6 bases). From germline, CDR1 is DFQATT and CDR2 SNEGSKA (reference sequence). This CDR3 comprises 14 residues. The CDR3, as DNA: TGCAGAGCTAGTGGGGACATTAGCAATCAGCCCCAGCATTTC. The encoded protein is CRASGDISNQPQHF.

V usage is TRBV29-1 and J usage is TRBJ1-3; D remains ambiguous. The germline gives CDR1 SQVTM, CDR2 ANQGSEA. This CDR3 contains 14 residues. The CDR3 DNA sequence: TGCAGTGGTACCTTCTCCCCGAGTGGAAACACCATATATTTT. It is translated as CSGTFSPSGNTIYF.

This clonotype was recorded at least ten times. CDR3 loop: CSAQPLSGTSGADTQYF. CDR3 nucleotide sequence: TGCAGTGCTCAACCCTTATCCGGGACTAGCGGCGCAGATACGCAGTATTTT. J is TRBJ2-3 and V is TRBV20-1; TRBD2 agrees at 11 bases. Germline assignment: CDR1 DFQATT and CDR2 SNEGSKA (reference sequence). The CDR3 spans 17 residues. The V gene end was trimmed by 5 bases and the J gene end by 4 bases; junction bases not matched to a gene: 14.

CDR3 sequence: CASSSRTTLSDEQYF. The CDR3 DNA is TGCGCCAGCAGCTCCAGGACTACTCTCTCTGACGAGCAGTACTTC. The rearrangement uses TRBV5-1 and TRBJ2-7, with D possibly being TRBD2 (6 bases). This CDR3 is built from 15 residues. The V end was cut by 3 bases, the J end by 5 bases, with 18 bases between. Germline values: CDR1 SGHRS, CDR2 YFSETQ. Looking up the rest from reference TRBV5-1 and TRBJ2-7 gives the full variable domain: KAGVTQTPRYLIKTRGQQVTLSCSPISGHRSVSWYQQTPGQGLQFLFEYFSETQRNKGNFPGRFSGRQFSNSRSEMNVSTLELGDSALYLCASSSRTTLSDEQYFGPGTRLTVT.

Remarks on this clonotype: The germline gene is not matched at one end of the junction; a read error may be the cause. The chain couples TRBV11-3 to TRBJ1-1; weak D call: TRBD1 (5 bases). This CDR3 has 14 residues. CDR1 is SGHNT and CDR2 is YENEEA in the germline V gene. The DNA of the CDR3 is TGTACCAGCAGCTTAGGAGGGGAGGGCACTGAAACTTTCTTT. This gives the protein CTSSLGGEGTETFF.

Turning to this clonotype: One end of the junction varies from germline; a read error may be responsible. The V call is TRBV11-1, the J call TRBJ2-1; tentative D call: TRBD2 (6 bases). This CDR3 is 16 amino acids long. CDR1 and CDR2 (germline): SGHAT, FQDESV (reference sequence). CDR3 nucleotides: TGTGCCAGCAGTCCAGGGACGCGGGGCGAATACAATGAGCAGCTCTTC. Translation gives CASSPGTRGEYNEQLF.

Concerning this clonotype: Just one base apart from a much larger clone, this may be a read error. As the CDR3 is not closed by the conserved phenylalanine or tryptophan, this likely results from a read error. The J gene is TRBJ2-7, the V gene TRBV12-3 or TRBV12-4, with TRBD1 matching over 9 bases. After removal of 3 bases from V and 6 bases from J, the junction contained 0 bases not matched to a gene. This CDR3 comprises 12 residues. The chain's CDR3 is CASSLTGGEQYL. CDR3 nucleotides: TGTGCCAGCAGTTTGACAGGGGGCGAGCAGTACCTC.

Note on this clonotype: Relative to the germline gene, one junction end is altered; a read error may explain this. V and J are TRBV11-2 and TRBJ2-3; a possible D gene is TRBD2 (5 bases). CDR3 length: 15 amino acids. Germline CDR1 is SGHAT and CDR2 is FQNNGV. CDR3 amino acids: CASSPGSHSTDTQYF. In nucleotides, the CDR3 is TGTGCCAGCAGCCCGGGATCCCATAGCACGGATACGCAGTATTTT.

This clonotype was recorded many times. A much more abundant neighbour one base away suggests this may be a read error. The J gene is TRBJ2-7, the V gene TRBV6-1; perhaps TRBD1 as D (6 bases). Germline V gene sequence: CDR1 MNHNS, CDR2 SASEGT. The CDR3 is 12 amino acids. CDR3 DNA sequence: TGTGACAGCAGTGGGGACAACTACGAGCAGTACTTC. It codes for CDSSGDNYEQYF.

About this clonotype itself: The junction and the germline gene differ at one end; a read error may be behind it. Here the CDR3 DNA reads TGTGCCAGCACCTCCGGACTAGCAGATAGCATAGATACGCAGTATTTT. Amino acids: CASTSGLADSIDTQYF. This chain links TRBV11-3 with TRBJ2-3; 8 bases match TRBD2. The CDR3 has 16 amino acids. Germline V gives CDR1 SGHNT, CDR2 YENEEA.

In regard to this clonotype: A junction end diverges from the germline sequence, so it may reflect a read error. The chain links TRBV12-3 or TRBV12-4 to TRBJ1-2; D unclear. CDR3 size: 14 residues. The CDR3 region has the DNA TGTGTCAGCAGTACCCGGACCGGGGTCTATGGCTACACCTTC. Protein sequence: CVSSTRTGVYGYTF.

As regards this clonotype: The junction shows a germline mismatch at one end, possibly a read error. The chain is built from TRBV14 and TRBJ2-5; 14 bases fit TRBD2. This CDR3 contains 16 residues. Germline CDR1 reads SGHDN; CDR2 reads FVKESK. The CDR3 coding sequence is TGTGCCAGCAGCCCCTGGACTAGCGGGAGGCATGAGACACAGTGCTTC. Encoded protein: CASSPWTSGRHETQCF.

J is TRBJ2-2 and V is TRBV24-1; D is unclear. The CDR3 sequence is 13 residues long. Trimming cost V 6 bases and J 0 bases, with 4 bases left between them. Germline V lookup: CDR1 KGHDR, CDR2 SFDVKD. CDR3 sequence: CATSPPNTGELFF. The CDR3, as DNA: TGTGCCACCAGTCCCCCGAACACCGGGGAGCTGTTTTTT.

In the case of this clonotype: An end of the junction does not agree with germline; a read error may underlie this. The CDR3 region is CASTYGAGLDYEQYF. The DNA for the CDR3 is TGTGCCAGCACTTACGGGGCTGGACTGGATTACGAGCAATACTTC. The chain recombines TRBV6-5 with TRBJ2-7; either TRBD1 or TRBD2 may supply D (5 bases each). From germline, CDR1 is MNHEY and CDR2 SVGAGI. This CDR3 region has 15 residues.

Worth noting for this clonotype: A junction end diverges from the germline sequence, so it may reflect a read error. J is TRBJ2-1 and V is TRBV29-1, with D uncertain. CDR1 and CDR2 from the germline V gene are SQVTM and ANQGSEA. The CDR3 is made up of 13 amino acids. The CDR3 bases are TGCAGAGTTGAACAGAGCTCATACAATGAGCAGTTCTTC. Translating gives CRVEQSSYNEQFF.

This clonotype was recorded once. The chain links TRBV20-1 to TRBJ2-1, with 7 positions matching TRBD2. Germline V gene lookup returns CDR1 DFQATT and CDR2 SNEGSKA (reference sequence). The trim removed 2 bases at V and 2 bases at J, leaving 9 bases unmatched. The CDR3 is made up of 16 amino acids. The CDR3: CSARRLREVTYNEQFF. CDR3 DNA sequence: TGCAGTGCTAGACGCCTTCGGGAGGTTACCTACAATGAGCAGTTCTTC.

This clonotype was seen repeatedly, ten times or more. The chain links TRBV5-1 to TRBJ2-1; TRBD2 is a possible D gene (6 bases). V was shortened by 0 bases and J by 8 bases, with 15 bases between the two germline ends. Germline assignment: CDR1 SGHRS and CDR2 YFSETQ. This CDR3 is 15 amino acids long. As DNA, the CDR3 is TGCGCCAGCAGCTTGGACACCGGGGGAAGGTATGAGCAGTTCTTC. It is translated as CASSLDTGGRYEQFF.

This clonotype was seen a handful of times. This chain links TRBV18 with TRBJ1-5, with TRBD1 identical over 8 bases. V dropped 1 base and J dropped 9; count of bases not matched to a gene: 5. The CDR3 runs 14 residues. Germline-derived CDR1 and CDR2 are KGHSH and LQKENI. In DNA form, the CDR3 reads TGTGCCAGCTCACCACTGGACAGGGAAGTGCCCCAGCATTTT. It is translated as CASSPLDREVPQHF. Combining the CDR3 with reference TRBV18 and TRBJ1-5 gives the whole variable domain NAGVMQNPRHLVRRRGQEARLRCSPMKGHSHVYWYRQLPEEGLKFMVYLQKENIIDESGMPKERFSAEFPKEGPSILRIQQVVRGDSAAYFCASSPLDREVPQHFGDGTRLSIL.

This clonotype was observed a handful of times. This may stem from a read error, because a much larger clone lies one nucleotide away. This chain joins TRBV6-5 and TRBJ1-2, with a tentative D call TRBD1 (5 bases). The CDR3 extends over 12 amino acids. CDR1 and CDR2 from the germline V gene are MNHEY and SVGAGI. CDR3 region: CTSYRGDYGYTF. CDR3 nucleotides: TGTACCAGCTATCGAGGGGACTATGGCTACACCTTC.

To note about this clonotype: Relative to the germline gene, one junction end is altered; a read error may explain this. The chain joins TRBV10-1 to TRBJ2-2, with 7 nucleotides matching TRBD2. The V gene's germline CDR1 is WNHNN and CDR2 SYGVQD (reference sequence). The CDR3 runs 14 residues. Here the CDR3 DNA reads TGCGCCAGGAGTGAGTCGGGAGGAGCCAGGGAGCTGTTTTTT. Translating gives CARSESGGARELFF.

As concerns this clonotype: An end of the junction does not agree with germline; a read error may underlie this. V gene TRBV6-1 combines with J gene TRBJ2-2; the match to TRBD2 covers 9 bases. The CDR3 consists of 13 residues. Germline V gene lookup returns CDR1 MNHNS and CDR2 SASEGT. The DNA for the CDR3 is TGTGCCAGCAAGGGACTAGCCACCGGGGAGCTGCTTTTT. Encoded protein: CASKGLATGELLF.

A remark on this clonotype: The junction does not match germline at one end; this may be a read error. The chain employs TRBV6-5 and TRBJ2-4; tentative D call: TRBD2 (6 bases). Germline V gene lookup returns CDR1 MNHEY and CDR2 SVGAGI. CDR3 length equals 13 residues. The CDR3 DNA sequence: TGTGCTAGCACGGGAGTGCCGGCTGACATTCAGTACTTC. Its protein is CASTGVPADIQYF.

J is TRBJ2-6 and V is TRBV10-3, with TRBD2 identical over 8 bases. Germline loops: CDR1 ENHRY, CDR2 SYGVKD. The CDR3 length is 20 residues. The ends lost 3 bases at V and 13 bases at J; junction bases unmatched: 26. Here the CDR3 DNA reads TGTGCCATCAGTGAACATGGGACTAGTGGGAGAGACTCTGGGGTCAATGTCCTGACTTTC. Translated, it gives CAISEHGTSGRDSGVNVLTF.

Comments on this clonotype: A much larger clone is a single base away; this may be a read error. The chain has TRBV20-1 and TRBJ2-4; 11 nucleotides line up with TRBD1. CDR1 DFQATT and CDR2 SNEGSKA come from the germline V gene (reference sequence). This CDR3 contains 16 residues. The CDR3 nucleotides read TGCAATGCTAGAACTCCTATGGACAGGGGGCTGGGCATTCAGTACTTC. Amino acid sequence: CNARTPMDRGLGIQYF.